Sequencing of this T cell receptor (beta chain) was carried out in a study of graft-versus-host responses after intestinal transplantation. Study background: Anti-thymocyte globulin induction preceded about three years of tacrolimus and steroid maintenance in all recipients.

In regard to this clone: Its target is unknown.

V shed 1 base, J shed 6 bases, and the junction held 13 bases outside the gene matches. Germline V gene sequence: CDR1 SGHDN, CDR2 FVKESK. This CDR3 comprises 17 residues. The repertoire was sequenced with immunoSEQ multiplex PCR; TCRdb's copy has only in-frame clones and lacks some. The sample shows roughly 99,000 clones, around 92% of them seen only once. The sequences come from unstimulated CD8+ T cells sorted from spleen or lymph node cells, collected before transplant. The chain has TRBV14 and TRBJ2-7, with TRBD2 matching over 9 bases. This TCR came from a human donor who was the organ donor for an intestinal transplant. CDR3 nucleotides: TGTGCCAGCAGCCAAGGCCCTAGCGGGACCCCTTTTTCCGAGCAGTACTTC. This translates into CASSQGPSGTPFSEQYF.